These T cell receptor beta chains were read from a single sample in a study of cytomegalovirus exposure and HLA in healthy donors. The assay was immunoSEQ multiplex PCR, and TCRdb's table has in-frame clones only and misses some. This table holds under 150,000 clones, under 85% found once. Source material: PBMCs. The receptors derive from a woman between 35 and 50 years old in good health and CMV-seropositive. CDR3s include the opening cysteine and the closing phenylalanine or tryptophan. D genes are given only for firm matches. For some rows the clone size is stated as once, few or many, or as a class when expanded; others skip it.

cdr3_length clone_size j_call v_call d_call cdr3_nt cdr3_aa
14 . TRBJ1-2 TRBV15 . TGTGCCACCAGCAGGGGCAGGATTAACTATGGCTACACCTTC CATSRGRINYGYTF
18 . TRBJ1-3 TRBV21-1 . TGTGCCAGCAGCACCTTTACAGGGGGCGACCCCTCTGGAAACACCATATATTTT CASSTFTGGDPSGNTIYF
15 once TRBJ1-2 TRBV2 TRBD1 TGTGCCAGCAGTGAAGGTCAGGGGGTTTTCGATGGCTACACCTTC CASSEGQGVFDGYTF
14 . TRBJ2-2 TRBV6-1 . TGTGCCAGCAGCCTACTCAGGGGTAGCGGGGAGCTGTTTTTT CASSLLRGSGELFF
14 . TRBJ1-1 TRBV5-1 . TGCGCCAGCAGCTACACAGGCCCGAACACTGAAGCTTTCTTT CASSYTGPNTEAFF
11 . TRBJ1-2 TRBV20-1 . TGCAGTGCTAGCATGGGCTGGGGCTACACCTTC CSASMGWGYTF
17 . TRBJ2-7 TRBV9 TRBD1 TGTGCCAGCAGCGTAAGTCGTCTACAGGGGGACTCCTACGAGCAGTACTTC CASSVSRLQGDSYEQYF
16 . TRBJ1-1 TRBV7-9 . TGTGCCAGCAGCTTAGATGAGAGGGGGATGAACACTGAAGCTTTCTTT CASSLDERGMNTEAFF
13 . TRBJ2-7 TRBV28 TRBD1 TGTGCCAGCAGCAAGGACAGGGGTAGAGAGCAGTACTTC CASSKDRGREQYF
14 few TRBJ1-3 TRBV4-2 . TGTGCCAGCAGCCTCCCCCTCTCCCCCGACACCATATATTTT CASSLPLSPDTIYF
14 . TRBJ2-7 TRBV7-9 TRBD1 TGTGCCAGCAGCTTAGCTTCAGGGGGCGACGAGCAGTACTTC CASSLASGGDEQYF
17 . TRBJ2-5 TRBV5-4 TRBD2 TGTGCCAGCAGCTTGGCTTCCGGGACTAGCGGGGGGGAGACCCAGTACTTC CASSLASGTSGGETQYF
14 . TRBJ1-1 TRBV7-9 . TGTGCCAGCAGCTTAGCCGAAGGGGGAACTGAAGCTTTCTTT CASSLAEGGTEAFF
17 . TRBJ2-4 TRBV2 TRBD1 TGTGCCAGCAGTGTCAACAGGGGGGCTCTAGCCAAAAACATTCAGTACTTC CASSVNRGALAKNIQYF
13 . TRBJ2-7 TRBV19 . TGTGCCAGTAGTACGGCAGGGCCCTACGAGCAGTACTTC CASSTAGPYEQYF
15 . TRBJ2-2 TRBV5-6 . TGTGCCAGCAGCTTGGTGGGCAGGGGTTCCGGGGAGCTGTTTTTT CASSLVGRGSGELFF
15 . TRBJ2-7 TRBV5-1 TRBD1 TGCGCCAGCAGCTTGGGGACTCAGGGGGCAGGCGAGCAGTACTTC CASSLGTQGAGEQYF
16 . TRBJ1-1 TRBV10-1 . TGCGCCAGGAGTGAGGGGGGGGGCAAGTTTCACACTGAAGCTTTCTTT CARSEGGGKFHTEAFF
14 . TRBJ1-2 TRBV29-1 TRBD1 TGCAGCGCCTCGAGTCCGGGACAGGAAGGTACAAACACCTTC CSASSPGQEGTNTF
11 . TRBJ2-7 TRBV6-5 . TGTGCCAGCAGCGCAGGCTACGAGCAGTACTTC CASSAGYEQYF
15 . TRBJ1-3 TRBV28 . TGTGCCAGCAGCGCGACAAGCCGCTCTGGAAACACCATATATTTT CASSATSRSGNTIYF
16 . TRBJ2-1 TRBV4-1 TRBD2 TGCGCCAGCAGCCAAGCGGGCGGGAGCTCCTACAATGAGCAGTTCTTC CASSQAGGSSYNEQFF
13 . TRBJ1-2 TRBV18 . TGTGCCAGCTCACCAGGCGGTAACTATGGCTACACCTTC CASSPGGNYGYTF
13 . TRBJ1-6 TRBV6-5 . TGTGCCAGCAGTTACGGTATCGGTTCACCCCTCCACTTT CASSYGIGSPLHF